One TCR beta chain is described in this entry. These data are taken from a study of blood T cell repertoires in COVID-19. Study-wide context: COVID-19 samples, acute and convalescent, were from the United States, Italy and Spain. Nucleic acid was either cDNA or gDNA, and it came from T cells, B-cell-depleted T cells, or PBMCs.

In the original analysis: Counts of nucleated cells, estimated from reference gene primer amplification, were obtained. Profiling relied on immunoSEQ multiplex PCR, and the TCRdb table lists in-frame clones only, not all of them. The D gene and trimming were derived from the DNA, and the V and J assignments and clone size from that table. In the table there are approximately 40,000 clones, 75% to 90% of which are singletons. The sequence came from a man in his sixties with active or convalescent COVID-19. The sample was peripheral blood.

For the CDR3, the DNA is TGTGCCAGCTCACGACTGACAGGGTTAAGCTCTGGAAACACCATATATTTT. It is translated as CASSRLTGLSSGNTIYF. The gene calls are TRBV18 and TRBJ1-3, with TRBD1 matching 7 bases. CDR1 is KGHSH, CDR2 LQKENI, per germline. This CDR3 has 17 amino acids. Losses at the gene ends were 4 bases for V and 0 bases for J; bases not matched to a gene: 9.